The clone carrying this T cell receptor beta chain was counted once. The antigen remains unidentified. The T cells that were sequenced for TCR beta were CD8+ and CD4+ cells from blood. Diagnostic criteria for definite or probable disease, in their recently defined form, were met by the patients with Susac syndrome. Germline V gene data show CDR1 as GTSNPN and CDR2 as SVGIG (reference sequence). The CDR3 sequence is 13 residues long. V lost 0 bases and J 7 bases, leaving 10 bases between the germline ends. The record originates from a study of CD8 T cells in Susac syndrome. Study-wide results and caveats: Susac-specific public clones numbered 15 to 20 in total CD8+ repertoires (and 4 or 5 in CD8+ TEMRA repertoires).

Random hexamers were used to reverse transcribe an amount of about 0.45 to 1 ug RNA. By means of immunoSEQ multiplex PCR, TCR beta CDR3 spanning 54 Vbeta and 13 Jbeta underwent amplification. MiXCR, applied by TCRdb to the immunoSEQ multiplex PCR reads, yields one record per CDR3 protein. The sample holds approximately 120,000 distinct CDR3 sequences, around 94% seen once. This chain uses TRBV30 with TRBJ1-5, with TRBD1 as a possible D gene (5 bases). The sample comprised CD8+ T cells from PBMCs. The clonotype comes from a human donor with Susac syndrome. The CDR3 DNA reads as TGTGCCTGGAGTGTACTGGGGGAGCAGCCCCAGCATTTT. Encoded protein: CAWSVLGEQPQHF.